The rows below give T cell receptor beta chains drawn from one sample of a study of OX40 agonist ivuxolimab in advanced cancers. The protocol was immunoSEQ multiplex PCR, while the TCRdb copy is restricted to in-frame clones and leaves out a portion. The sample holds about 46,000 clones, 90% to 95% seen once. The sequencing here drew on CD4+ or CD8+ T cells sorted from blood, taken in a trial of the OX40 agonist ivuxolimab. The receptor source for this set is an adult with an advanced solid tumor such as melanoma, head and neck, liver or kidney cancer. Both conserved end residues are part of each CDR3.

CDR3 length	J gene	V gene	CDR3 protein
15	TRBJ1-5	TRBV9	CASSVGQALNQPQHF
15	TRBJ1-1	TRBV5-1	CASSLGVVRGTEAFF
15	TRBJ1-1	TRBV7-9	CANLQLGTPNTEAFF
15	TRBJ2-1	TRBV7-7	CASSYGTSGINEQFF
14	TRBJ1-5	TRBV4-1	CASSPGGGNQPQHF
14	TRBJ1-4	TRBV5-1	CASSLVGAGEKLFF
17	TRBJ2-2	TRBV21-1	CASSKSGGTGNTGELFF
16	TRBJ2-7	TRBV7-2	CASSLSAGAGSYEQYF
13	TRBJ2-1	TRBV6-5	CASSYLPGNEQFF
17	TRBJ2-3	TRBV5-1	CASSFLTATYSTDTQYF
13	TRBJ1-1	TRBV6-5	CASSYSENRVAFF
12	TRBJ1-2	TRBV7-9	CASSWGVDGYTF
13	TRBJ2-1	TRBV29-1	CSATSVSYNEQFF
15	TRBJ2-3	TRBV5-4	CASSLLTGTSDTQYF
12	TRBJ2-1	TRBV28	CASSLSGYEQFF
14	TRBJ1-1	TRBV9	CASSVSTGFTEAFF
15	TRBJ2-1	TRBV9	CASSAGSSSYNEQFF
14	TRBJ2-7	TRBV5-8	CASSYRDNIYEQYF
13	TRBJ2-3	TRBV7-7	CASSRLGQDTQYF
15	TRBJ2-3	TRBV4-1	CASSPGGRLTDTQYF
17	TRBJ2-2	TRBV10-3	CAISGRIGDPNTGELFF
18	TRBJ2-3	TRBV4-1	CASSQKGSGSTPSDTQYF
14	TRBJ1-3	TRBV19	CASSRGLPPGTIYF
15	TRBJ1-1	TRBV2	CASSGVGQGATEAFF
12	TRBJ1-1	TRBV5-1	CASSAGATEAFF
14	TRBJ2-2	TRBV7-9	CASSQRRDPGELFF
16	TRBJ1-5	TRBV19	CASSIDSGGRLRPQHF
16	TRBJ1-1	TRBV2	CASSEAAENMNTEAFF